This T cell receptor beta chain was identified in a study of regulatory T cells in long-lasting Graves disease. Points from the study as a whole: It was in persistent disease that TRBV28, TRBJ1-2 and TRBJ2-5 were favored. Patients with persistent Graves' had lower TCR diversity than newly diagnosed patients.

This clonotype was seen at least ten times. What it recognizes is unknown. HTBI primers from iRepertoire and Arm-PCR of CDR3 regions yielded the TCR beta libraries. TCRdb processed the multiplex PCR reads anew with MiXCR; each CDR3 protein has one entry. The sample includes roughly 420,000 distinct CDR3 sequences, 16% of them seen just once. Trimming stripped 10 bases from V and 4 bases from J, with 17 bases between. This CDR3 is 13 amino acids long. Germline V CDR1 and CDR2: MDHEN, SYDVKM. This sample's time point: newly diagnosed GD, antithyroid drugs for less than 3 months. RNA extracted from PBMCs served as the sequencing template. This same sample was also taken into another study, of T cells in Graves' hyperthyroidism and ophthalmopathy. Turning to that study: Ophthalmopathy and stable hyperthyroidism were told apart by a 13 V-J model.

The sequences come from peripheral blood mononuclear cells (PBMCs), collected at new diagnosis, from a patient treated with antithyroid drugs. This receptor was taken from a woman younger than 45 with Graves disease. The chain has TRBV28 and TRBJ2-7; either TRBD1 or TRBD2 may supply D (5 bases each). CDR3: CAITGAPNYEQYF. The CDR3 nucleotides read TGTGCCATAACCGGGGCACCCAATTACGAGCAGTACTTC.